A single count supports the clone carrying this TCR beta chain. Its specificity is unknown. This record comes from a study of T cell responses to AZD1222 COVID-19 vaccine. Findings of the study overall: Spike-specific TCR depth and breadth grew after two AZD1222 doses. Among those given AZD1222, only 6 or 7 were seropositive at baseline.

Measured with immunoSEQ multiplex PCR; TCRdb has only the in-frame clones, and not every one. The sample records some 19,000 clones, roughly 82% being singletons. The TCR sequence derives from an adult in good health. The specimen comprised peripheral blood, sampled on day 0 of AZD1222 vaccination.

The CDR3 DNA sequence: TGTGCCAGCAGTTCGATGGCTGAAGCTTTCTTT. It translates to CASSSMAEAFF. This chain connects TRBV27 to TRBJ1-1; D remains unclear. Germline V CDR1 and CDR2: MNHEY, SMNVEV (reference sequence). CDR3 size: 11 residues. Trimming removed 4 bases at V and 6 bases at J, with 6 bases between.